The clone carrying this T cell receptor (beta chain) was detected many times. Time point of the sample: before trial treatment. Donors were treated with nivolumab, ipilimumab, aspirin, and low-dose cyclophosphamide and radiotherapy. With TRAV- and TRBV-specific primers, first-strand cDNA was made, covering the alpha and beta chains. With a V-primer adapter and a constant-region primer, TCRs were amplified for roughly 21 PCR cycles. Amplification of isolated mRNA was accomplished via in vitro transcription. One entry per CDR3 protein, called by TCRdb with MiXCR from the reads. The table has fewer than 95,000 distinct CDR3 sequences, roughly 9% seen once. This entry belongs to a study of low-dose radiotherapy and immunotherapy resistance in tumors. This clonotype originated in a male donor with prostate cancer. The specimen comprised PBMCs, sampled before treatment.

CDR3 region: CASSPRAGGAGGPYEQYF. The CDR3 nucleotides are TGTGCCAGCAGCCCTCGGGCAGGGGGAGCGGGAGGGCCGTACGAGCAGTACTTC. The V and J genes are TRBV7-2 and TRBJ2-7, with 10 bases that match TRBD2. The CDR3 consists of 18 residues. After removal of 5 bases from V and 4 bases from J, the junction contained 17 bases not matched to a gene. Germline-derived CDR1 and CDR2 are SGHTA and FQGNSA.